This T cell receptor beta chain was found in a study of shared clonotypes between healthy human individuals. This clone was detected a few times. CD4+ cells yielded CD45RA+ naive and CD45RA-negative memory subsets. It was at deep level that the assay was run. The data were produced by immunoSEQ multiplex PCR, yet TCRdb's version contains in-frame clones alone and is incomplete. The table lists some 1 million clones, about 80% of them singletons. The V gene's germline CDR1 is KGHSH and CDR2 LQKENI. Losses at the gene ends were 3 bases for V and 0 bases for J; bases not matched to a gene: 6. CDR3 length: 16 residues.

The chain carries TRBV18 and TRBJ2-7; 9 positions match TRBD1. The sample was memory CD4+ T cells sorted from blood. The subset: CD45RA-negative fraction. The TCR originated in a young man in good health. This chain's CDR3 is CASSPSRDRDSYEQYF. The CDR3, as DNA: TGTGCCAGCTCACCTTCCCGGGACAGGGACTCCTACGAGCAGTACTTC. Using reference TRBV18 and TRBJ2-7 for the parts outside the CDR3, the full variable domain is NAGVMQNPRHLVRRRGQEARLRCSPMKGHSHVYWYRQLPEEGLKFMVYLQKENIIDESGMPKERFSAEFPKEGPSILRIQQVVRGDSAAYFCASSPSRDRDSYEQYFGPGTRLTVT.